What follows is one TCR beta chain and its context. Its antigen is not identified. The V gene's germline CDR1 is SQVTM and CDR2 ANQGSEA. The junction had 4 bases not matched to a gene; V was cut back by 1 base and J by 0 bases. The CDR3 extends over 16 amino acids. This sample is part of a study of early T cells in non-severe SARS-CoV-2 infection. Overall study: Investigators sequenced bulk RNA drawn from unsorted whole blood, and chains remained unpaired. General observations from the study: The matching step, a VDJdb search, favored anti-spike CD8 responses and missed private and CD4 specificities.

The protocol attached unique molecular identifiers to individual cDNA molecules. TCRdb ran MiXCR on the 5' RACE reads and lists one entry per CDR3 protein. Of roughly 70,000 distinct CDR3 sequences in the sample, about 17% were seen once. The receptor was isolated from an adult who was a healthcare worker with PCR-confirmed SARS-CoV-2 infection or an uninfected control (not recorded which). This chain joins TRBV29-1 and TRBJ2-2; 8 bases are a match to TRBD1. The material sequenced was whole blood, taken at baseline. Here the CDR3 DNA reads TGCAGCGTTGAAGGCGGGACAGGAACGAACACCGGGGAGCTGTTTTTT. Translated: CSVEGGTGTNTGELFF.